The entry below gives a single T cell receptor (beta chain) sequence along with its context. Looked up from germline, CDR1 is MDHEN and CDR2 is SYDVKM. This CDR3 contains 13 residues. The V end lost 6 bases, the J end lost 1 base, and 9 bases lay between the germline ends. Libraries were prepared by immunoSEQ multiplex PCR; TCRdb keeps only in-frame clonotypes and omits some of them. The data contain 90,000 or so clones, 88% of them singletons. The sample originates from a study of control samples from healthy donors and cancer patients. The chain carries TRBV28 and TRBJ1-1; no firm D call. The TCR sequence derives from a woman aged 70-85 years in good health. The sequenced sample consisted of blood. The CDR3 sequence is CASSMSGNTEAFF. CDR3 in DNA: TGTGCCAGCAGCATGTCAGGGAACACTGAAGCTTTCTTT.